The 28 T cell receptor beta chains in this list originate from one sample, sequenced in a study of regulatory T cells in long-lasting Graves disease. Regarding time point: newly diagnosed GD, antithyroid drugs for less than 3 months. Isolated PBMC RNA provided the starting material for the TCR library. The authors built TCR beta libraries using iRepertoire HTBI primers and Arm-PCR of CDR3 regions. TCRdb fed the multiplex PCR reads into MiXCR, producing one record per CDR3 protein. The table shows 300,000 to 400,000 distinct CDR3 sequences, with approximately 15% occurring only once. Separately, the same data were catalogued under a study of T cells in Graves' hyperthyroidism and ophthalmopathy.

The sequences come from peripheral blood mononuclear cells (PBMCs), collected at new diagnosis, from a patient treated with antithyroid drugs. Receptors were obtained from a man aged 35 to 55 with Graves disease.

J is TRBJ2-3 and V is TRBV25-1; tentative D call: TRBD1 (6 bases). Looked up from germline, CDR1 is MGHDK and CDR2 is SYGVNS. CDR3 length: 17 amino acids. V lost 1 base and J 0 bases, leaving 14 bases between the germline ends. The CDR3 spells CASSESYRVGSTDTQYF. The CDR3 DNA sequence: TGTGCCAGCAGTGAATCCTACAGGGTGGGGAGCACAGATACGCAGTATTTT.

This clonotype was counted between two and nine times. This chain links TRBV18 with TRBJ1-2; D is unresolved. V was pared by 3 bases and J by 5 bases, with 10 bases between. Germline assignment: CDR1 KGHSH and CDR2 LQKENI. The CDR3 runs to 13 residues. CDR3 protein: CASSPTEEYGYTF. In DNA, the CDR3 is TGTGCCAGCTCACCCACAGAGGAGTATGGCTACACCTTC.

The gene calls are TRBV30 and TRBJ1-6; D gene ambiguous. Germline loops: CDR1 GTSNPN, CDR2 SVGIG (reference sequence). V lost 8 bases and J lost 3, with 11 bases in between. The CDR3 spans 13 residues. This CDR3 reads CAGDDGYNSPLHF. CDR3 DNA sequence: TGTGCCGGTGACGACGGCTATAATTCACCCCTCCACTTT. Combining the CDR3 with reference TRBV30 and TRBJ1-6 gives the whole variable domain SQTIHQWPATLVQPVGSPLSLECTVEGTSNPNLYWYRQAAGRGLQLLFYSVGIGQISSEVPQNLSASRPQDRQFILSSKKLLLSDSGFYLCAGDDGYNSPLHFGNGTRLTVT.

The chain couples TRBV11-3 to TRBJ2-7; no clear D gene. V lost 0 bases and J lost 3, with 9 bases in between. Germline CDR1 SGHNT, CDR2 YENEEA. This CDR3 is built from 14 residues. The CDR3 loop is CASSLDPSHYEQYF. As DNA, the CDR3 is TGTGCCAGCAGCTTAGATCCCAGCCACTACGAGCAGTACTTC.

This clonotype showed up just once. This sequence may be a read error, since a much larger clone differs from it by one base. The CDR3 coding sequence is TGTGCCAGCAGCCAAGGGCGAAGGGGGGAGACCCAGTTCTTC. Translation gives CASSQGRRGETQFF. V is TRBV3-1 and J is TRBJ2-1; either TRBD1 or TRBD2 may fit D (6 bases each). CDR3 size: 14 residues. With 1 base removed from V and 13 bases from J, the gap between germline ends came to 17 bases. Per germline, CDR1 LGHDT and CDR2 YNNKEL (reference sequence).

There are many counts of this clonotype. The V call is TRBV6-2 or TRBV6-3, the J call TRBJ2-7, with D unresolved. Deletions cut 5 bases from V and 1 base from J, with 15 bases between. Germline CDR1 and CDR2: MNHEY and SVGEGT. The CDR3 is 15 residues long. The CDR3 here is CASSHTIGPSYEQYF. DNA of the CDR3: TGTGCCAGCAGTCATACGATTGGACCGTCCTACGAGCAGTACTTC.

This clonotype was recorded a few times. The rearrangement joins TRBV4-1 to TRBJ2-7; 8 positions agree with TRBD1. Trimming removed 5 bases from V and 6 bases from J; junction bases left unmatched: 12. The CDR3 is 15 residues long. Germline V gives CDR1 MGHRA, CDR2 YSYEKL. The CDR3, as DNA: TGCGCCAGCAGCGACCCAGGGGGCACCATCCTCGAGCAGTACTTC. Translation gives CASSDPGGTILEQYF.

The chain has TRBV3-1 and TRBJ2-6; no clear D gene. The CDR3 contains 14 residues. V gave up 3 bases and J gave up 4 bases, with 7 bases separating them. Germline assignment: CDR1 LGHDT and CDR2 YNNKEL (reference sequence). The CDR3 loop reads CASSQKGGANVLTF. The CDR3 nucleotides read TGTGCCAGCAGCCAGAAAGGGGGGGCCAACGTCCTGACTTTC.

This rearrangement joins TRBV29-1 to TRBJ2-1, with 7 nucleotides matching TRBD2. The germline V gene encodes CDR1 SQVTM and CDR2 ANQGSEA. CDR3 length: 14 amino acids. The V segment lost 6 bases and the J segment 6 bases; nucleotides outside the gene matches: 11. The chain's CDR3 is CSVSLGGDCNEQFF. DNA of the CDR3: TGCAGCGTCTCTCTGGGGGGGGATTGCAATGAGCAGTTCTTC.

This clonotype showed up many times. This chain uses TRBV18 with TRBJ1-4; 7 bases match TRBD1. The V gene end was trimmed by 4 bases and the J gene end by 7 bases; junction bases not matched to a gene: 6. The CDR3 runs to 14 residues. Germline CDR1 KGHSH, CDR2 LQKENI. DNA of the CDR3: TGTGCCAGCTCACTCGGGACAGCATCTGAAAAACTGTTTTTT. Translation: CASSLGTASEKLFF.

This clonotype was picked up many times. The chain couples TRBV12-5 to TRBJ2-7, with TRBD1 matching over 9 bases. The CDR3 contains 13 residues. Germline V gene data show CDR1 as LGHNT and CDR2 as FRNRAP. J was trimmed by 4 bases and V by 4 bases; bases with no gene match: 2. In DNA, the CDR3 is TGTGCTAGTGGTTGGACAGGGGCATACGAGCAGTACTTC. Encoded protein: CASGWTGAYEQYF.

Points on this clonotype: A read error is possible here, since a much larger clone lies one base away. The chain employs TRBV5-1 and TRBJ1-4; 9 bases are shared with TRBD1. This CDR3 contains 13 residues. J gave up 7 bases and V 4 bases, and 2 bases lay outside the gene matches. Germline V gives CDR1 SGHRS, CDR2 YFSETQ. The CDR3 DNA is TGCGCCAGCAGCGGGACAGGGCGTGAAAAACTGTTTTTT. It specifies CASSGTGREKLFF.

This clonotype was observed a few times. The rearrangement links TRBV19 to TRBJ1-2; D gene ambiguous. This CDR3 spans 15 amino acids. From germline, CDR1 is LNHDA and CDR2 SQIVND (reference sequence). V gave up 5 bases and J gave up 1 base, with 14 bases separating them. The chain's CDR3 is CASSARDLNNYGYTF. DNA of the CDR3: TGTGCCAGTAGTGCGCGAGATTTAAATAACTATGGCTACACCTTC.

This clonotype was found many times. This chain connects TRBV6-1 to TRBJ1-5; 7 nucleotides line up with TRBD1. The CDR3 sequence is 15 residues long. CDR1 and CDR2 (germline): MNHNS, SASEGT. V gave up 1 base and J gave up 7 bases; unmatched junction bases: 7. Here the CDR3 reads CASSEGQGWLQPQHF. CDR3 in DNA: TGTGCCAGCAGTGAAGGACAGGGATGGTTACAGCCCCAGCATTTT.

This clonotype was seen at least ten times. The chain has TRBV2 and TRBJ1-5; D is uncertain. Per the germline V gene, CDR1 is SNHLY and CDR2 is FYNNEI. Trimming removed 2 bases from V and 11 bases from J, with 10 bases in between. The CDR3 loop spans 12 amino acids. The CDR3 region is CASSEREAAQHF. The CDR3, as DNA: TGTGCCAGCAGTGAAAGGGAGGCAGCCCAGCATTTT. Filled out from reference TRBV2 and TRBJ1-5, the complete variable domain reads EPEVTQTPSHQVTQMGQEVILRCVPISNHLYFYWYRQILGQKVEFLVSFYNNEISEKSEIFDDQFSVERPDGSNFTLKIRSTKLEDSAMYFCASSEREAAQHFGDGTRLSIL.

The sample holds many counts of this clonotype. CDR3 loop: CASSLDRVQETQYF. The CDR3 DNA reads TGTGCCAGCAGCCTCGACAGGGTTCAAGAGACCCAGTACTTC. The chain couples TRBV7-2 to TRBJ2-5; TRBD1 matches at 7 bases. Germline values: CDR1 SGHTA, CDR2 FQGNSA. There are 14 residues in the CDR3. The V and J ends lost 5 bases and 2 bases, in that order; junction bases with no gene match: 5.

This clonotype was recorded many times. The chain couples TRBV28 to TRBJ2-5; 9 nucleotides agree with TRBD2. Germline CDR1 is MDHEN and CDR2 is SYDVKM. The CDR3 is 17 residues long. J gave up 2 bases and V 3 bases, and 10 bases lay outside the gene matches. For the CDR3, the DNA is TGTGCCAGCAGTTTGCTATTGCGGGGGGGCGTTCAAGAGACCCAGTACTTC. Its translation: CASSLLLRGGVQETQYF. Variable domain in full (rest from reference TRBV28 and TRBJ2-5): DVKVTQSSRYLVKRTGEKVFLECVQDMDHENMFWYRQDPGLGLRLIYFSYDVKMKEKGDIPEGYSVSREKKERFSLILESASTNQTSMYLCASSLLLRGGVQETQYFGPGTRLLVL.

Ten or more counts support this clonotype. The CDR3 sequence: CASTTDRQETQYF. The DNA for the CDR3 is TGTGCCAGCACCACGGACAGGCAAGAGACCCAGTACTTC. The V call is TRBV28, the J call TRBJ2-5, with 7 nucleotides matching TRBD1. Per germline, CDR1 MDHEN and CDR2 SYDVKM. V lost 7 bases to trimming and J lost 2 bases; unmatched junction nucleotides: 4. This CDR3 comprises 13 residues.

A single count supports this clonotype. The CDR3 reads CASSQDRQSYEKLFF. CDR3 in DNA: TGTGCCAGCAGCCAAGATCGTCAGAGTTATGAAAAACTGTTTTTT. This chain links TRBV14 with TRBJ1-4; D unresolved. The CDR3 is 15 residues long. Germline-derived CDR1 and CDR2 are SGHDN and FVKESK. Trimming removed 0 bases from V and 6 bases from J, with 11 bases in between.

In its sample, this clonotype was seen many times. V and J are TRBV11-2 and TRBJ2-5; perhaps TRBD2 as D (5 bases). CDR1 and CDR2 from the germline V gene are SGHAT and FQNNGV. The CDR3 extends over 15 amino acids. V dropped 5 bases and J dropped 2 bases, with 15 bases sitting between them. The CDR3 loop is CASSLRGAYQETQYF. Written as DNA, the CDR3 is TGTGCCAGCAGCCTTCGGGGAGCTTATCAAGAGACCCAGTACTTC.

The sample holds a few counts of this clonotype. The chain links TRBV27 to TRBJ2-5; TRBD2 matches at 11 bases. The germline CDR1 and CDR2 sequences are MNHEY and SMNVEV (reference sequence). Losses at the gene ends were 7 bases for V and 5 bases for J; bases not matched to a gene: 3. The CDR3 consists of 13 residues. This CDR3 is CASKSSGGETQYF. As DNA, the CDR3 is TGTGCCAGCAAATCTAGCGGGGGGGAGACCCAGTACTTC.

The gene calls are TRBV7-8 and TRBJ2-1; D ambiguous. V gave up 5 bases and J gave up 8 bases, with 19 bases separating them. CDR3 length: 15 amino acids. Germline CDR1 SGHVS, CDR2 FQNEAQ. The CDR3 here is CASSPSPYGTDEQFF. The CDR3 DNA sequence: TGTGCCAGCAGCCCAAGCCCATACGGCACGGATGAGCAGTTCTTC.

This clonotype was seen repeatedly, ten times or more. This chain uses TRBV18 with TRBJ2-2; D gene ambiguous. Per the germline V gene, CDR1 is KGHSH and CDR2 is LQKENI. The CDR3 spans 13 residues. Between the trimmed V and J ends, which lost 5 bases and 4 bases, there was a span of 8 bases. The CDR3 DNA follows: TGTGCCAGCTCATCGGCTCTCACCGGGGAGCTGTTTTTT. It translates to CASSSALTGELFF.

This clonotype showed up many times. The chain has TRBV28 and TRBJ2-2; 7 bases are shared with TRBD1. Germline CDR1 MDHEN, CDR2 SYDVKM. The ends lost 2 bases at V and 3 bases at J; junction bases unmatched: 9. This CDR3 is 17 amino acids long. The CDR3 loop reads CASSLRKGAEYTGELFF. CDR3 DNA: TGTGCCAGCAGTTTACGGAAGGGGGCAGAGTACACCGGGGAGCTGTTTTTT.

This clonotype was counted ten times or more. The chain recombines TRBV2 with TRBJ2-2, with a possible D match to TRBD1 (6 bases). The CDR3 consists of 13 residues. V was shortened by 3 bases and J by 6 bases, with 8 bases between the two germline ends. CDR1 SNHLY and CDR2 FYNNEI come from the germline V gene. The CDR3: CASSDSGAGELFF. Here the CDR3 DNA reads TGTGCCAGCAGTGACTCAGGGGCCGGGGAGCTGTTTTTT.

This clonotype occurred once. V is TRBV10-3 and J is TRBJ1-2, with TRBD1 matching over 8 bases. Trimming at V came to 5 bases and at J to 2 bases, leaving 4 bases not matched to a gene. This CDR3 region has 14 residues. Germline values: CDR1 ENHRY, CDR2 SYGVKD. As DNA, the CDR3 is TGTGCCATCAGTCTAGGGACAGGCAACTATGGCTACACCTTC. Encoded protein: CAISLGTGNYGYTF.

This clonotype was counted ten times or more. The chain combines TRBV5-1 with TRBJ1-4, with a possible D match to TRBD1 (5 bases). The CDR3 runs 13 residues. V lost 0 bases and J lost 10, with 10 bases in between. Germline lookup yields CDR1 SGHRS and CDR2 YFSETQ. CDR3 loop: CASSLAQGRKLFF. The CDR3 DNA reads as TGCGCCAGCAGCTTGGCCCAGGGTAGAAAACTGTTTTTT. Together with reference TRBV5-1 and TRBJ1-4, the CDR3 gives the full variable domain: KAGVTQTPRYLIKTRGQQVTLSCSPISGHRSVSWYQQTPGQGLQFLFEYFSETQRNKGNFPGRFSGRQFSNSRSEMNVSTLELGDSALYLCASSLAQGRKLFFGSGTQLSVL.

The CDR3 loop reads CASSSTRTGGNIQYF. The DNA of the CDR3 is TGTGCCAGCAGCTCAACCAGGACAGGGGGAAACATTCAGTACTTC. The chain couples TRBV25-1 to TRBJ2-4, with 10 nucleotides matching TRBD1. The germline gives CDR1 MGHDK, CDR2 SYGVNS. The CDR3 contains 15 residues. Unmatched junction bases numbered 8, after V lost 6 bases and J lost 6 bases.